This T cell receptor beta chain derives from a study of T cells in Graves' hyperthyroidism and ophthalmopathy. The CDR3 length is 14 residues. Germline V CDR1 and CDR2: SGHRS, YFSETQ. V shed 2 bases and J shed 7 bases, with 10 bases lying between them. Calling Graves' hyperthyroidism stable meant ophthalmopathy did not progress within 18 months. Patients were excluded because of uncontrolled infection, other autoimmune disease, pregnancy or lactation. The table lists this clonotype with a count of one. TCR beta CDR3 regions were amplified from RNA. Primed by the HTBI set, a first-round RT-PCR was run on the TCR CDR3. TCRdb passed the multiplex PCR reads through MiXCR, listing each CDR3 protein once. The sample has about 610,000 distinct CDR3 sequences; roughly 46% are singletons.

The receptor comes from a woman aged 18-30 years with Graves' hyperthyroidism. The source material was peripheral blood or thyroid tissue (not recorded which). The genes are TRBV5-1 and TRBJ2-6; D is ambiguous. DNA for the CDR3: TGCGCCAGCAGCTTCGGGCCCCTTGCCAACGTCCTGACTTTC. Translating it yields CASSFGPLANVLTF.